This TCR beta chain was retrieved from a study of shared clonotypes between healthy human individuals. About the research overall: The donors, two women and three men, were aged 18 to 49.

Broader study findings: Naive subsets generally exceeded memory subsets in estimated richness.

The CDR3 runs 15 residues. The germline V gene has CDR1 SQVTM and CDR2 ANQGSEA. Unmatched junction bases numbered 12, after V lost 7 bases and J lost 2 bases. A word on this clone: The antigen is unknown.

The CD4+ fraction was divided into a CD45RA+ naive subset and a CD45RA-negative memory subset. Original data processing: With immunoSEQ giving junction-only sequences and no quality scores, filtering differed. Method: immunoSEQ multiplex PCR; TCRdb's copy keeps in-frame clones and lacks some. The DNA gave D and trimming, while V, J and clone size come from that table. Here the sample spans fewer than 1.4 million clones, about 80% being singletons. The sample comprised memory CD4+ T cells from PBMCs. Subset denoted: CD45RA-negative fraction. This TCR came from a young man in good health. Some clones in this sample may be carry-over from other donors' samples. The chain employs TRBV29-1 and TRBJ2-3, with 7 bases lining up with TRBD2. The CDR3 DNA follows: TGCAGCGCCCGATGGGCTAGCGGCCCCACAGATACGCAGTATTTT. Its protein is CSARWASGPTDTQYF.